The 27 T cell receptor beta chains in this list originate from one sample, sequenced in a study of blood T cells in healthy people across ages (dated by TCRdb to about 2015). Libraries were constructed by 5' RACE. For sequencing, an Illumina HiSeq 2500 was employed. A second PCR of roughly 7 to 12 cycles was run with a J-beta primer mix and a sample-barcoded 5' primer. In TCRdb, the public reads were trimmed at Q25 with fastp and aligned with MiXCR, with productive beta chains retained. Records with the same CDR3 protein are collapsed into one entry carrying the most frequent genes and DNA. The sample yields 250,000 to 300,000 distinct CDR3 sequences; around 30% were counted once. The ten largest account for about 30% of the sample. Sequenced: blood. Receptors were obtained from a woman in her 70s in good health.

This clonotype was seen repeatedly, ten times or more. The chain links TRBV4-3 to TRBJ2-3; 13 nucleotides line up with TRBD2. The V and J ends lost 2 bases and 6 bases, in that order; junction bases with no gene match: 5. Germline V gene lookup returns CDR1 LGHNA and CDR2 YSLEER. The CDR3 length is 16 residues. DNA for the CDR3: TGCGCCAGCAGCCAACGGACTAGCGGGAGAGTGGATACGCAGTATTTT. Residues: CASSQRTSGRVDTQYF.

J is TRBJ2-4 and V is TRBV7-8; possible D gene TRBD1, 6 bases. V lost 1 base and J 1 base, leaving 17 bases between the germline ends. Germline CDR1 reads SGHVS; CDR2 reads FQNEAQ. CDR3 length: 18 amino acids. CDR3: CASSLGGRQNRAKNIQYF. In nucleotides, the CDR3 is TGTGCCAGCAGCTTAGGGGGGCGACAGAACAGGGCCAAAAACATTCAGTACTTC.

The genes are TRBV28 and TRBJ2-7; 7 bases align to TRBD1. The germline gives CDR1 MDHEN, CDR2 SYDVKM. CDR3 length: 14 amino acids. The V gene end was trimmed by 4 bases and the J gene end by 4 bases; junction bases not matched to a gene: 7. CDR3 nucleotides: TGTGCCAGCAGTTCCTATTACAGGGGTTACGAGCAGTACTTC. It codes for CASSSYYRGYEQYF.

J is TRBJ2-1 and V is TRBV20-1; tentatively, D is TRBD2 (5 bases). Between the trimmed V and J ends, which lost 3 bases and 9 bases, there was a span of 9 bases. The germline CDR1 and CDR2 sequences are DFQATT and SNEGSKA (reference sequence). The CDR3 loop spans 11 amino acids. The CDR3 coding sequence is TGCAGTGCTAGGACTAATACTGAGCAGTTCTTC. Translating it yields CSARTNTEQFF.

This clonotype appeared a few times. This chain uses TRBV7-2 with TRBJ1-1; a possible D gene is TRBD1 (5 bases). The V end lost 5 bases, the J end lost 2 bases, and 9 bases lay between the germline ends. Germline V gene data show CDR1 as SGHTA and CDR2 as FQGNSA. The CDR3 runs 13 residues. CDR3 bases: TGTGCCAGCAGCGTACAGGTAAACACTGAAGCTTTCTTT. Translating gives CASSVQVNTEAFF.

This clonotype was seen a handful of times. This could be a read error, since a much larger clone is one nucleotide away. The chain is built from TRBV25-1 and TRBJ1-4; D gene unclear. The CDR3 length is 12 residues. Germline-derived CDR1 and CDR2 are MGHDK and SYGVNS. The CDR3 here is CASSPLEGKLSF. The CDR3 bases are TGTGCCAGCAGCCCCCTCGAGGGAAAACTGTCTTTT.

The rearrangement joins TRBV5-1 to TRBJ2-1, with D possibly being TRBD1 or TRBD2 (5 bases each). Germline values: CDR1 SGHRS, CDR2 YFSETQ. This CDR3 is 14 amino acids long. V was clipped by 4 bases and J by 3 bases, with 11 bases between them. This CDR3 is CASSLGPNYNEQFF. CDR3 nucleotides: TGCGCCAGCAGCCTGGGACCGAACTACAATGAGCAGTTCTTC.

This clonotype showed up just once. This may arise from a read error, as a much more abundant clone is one base away. The rearrangement links TRBV28 to TRBJ2-7; 7 nucleotides align to TRBD2. CDR1 MDHEN and CDR2 SYDVKM come from the germline V gene. The CDR3 is 16 residues long. The trim removed 5 bases at V and 9 bases at J, leaving 19 bases unmatched. This CDR3 reads CASSLPLGGGPTGQYF. Written as DNA, the CDR3 is TGTGCCAGCAGTCTCCCCCTTGGGGGAGGGCCGACCGGGCAGTACTTC.

This clonotype came up many times. This chain connects TRBV11-2 to TRBJ2-1, with D possibly TRBD1 on 6 matching bases. The CDR3 spans 14 residues. Trimming removed 1 base from V and 7 bases from J, with 11 bases in between. Germline values: CDR1 SGHAT, CDR2 FQNNGV. The CDR3 DNA is TGTGCCAGCAGCTTAGGGGGCAGGGGTAATGAGCAGTTCTTC. Translation: CASSLGGRGNEQFF.

The V call is TRBV19, the J call TRBJ1-5; 7 bases align to TRBD1. The V gene end was trimmed by 3 bases and the J gene end by 3 bases; junction bases not matched to a gene: 11. Germline V CDR1 and CDR2: LNHDA, SQIVND (reference sequence). This CDR3 has 17 residues. The chain's CDR3 is CASSILTSDRYNQPQHF. CDR3 nucleotide sequence: TGTGCCAGTAGTATCCTCACATCGGACAGGTACAATCAGCCCCAGCATTTT.

This clonotype has ten or more counts. V and J are TRBV4-2 and TRBJ1-1; D ambiguous. Germline V gene data show CDR1 as LGHNA and CDR2 as YNFKEQ. Trimming shortened V by 3 bases and J by 0 bases, and 11 bases separated the two germline ends. The CDR3 runs 15 residues. The CDR3 here is CASSQGSALNTEAFF. The CDR3 DNA is TGTGCCAGCAGCCAGGGGTCAGCATTGAACACTGAAGCTTTCTTT.

This clonotype was seen only a few times. The V gene is TRBV6-1, the J gene TRBJ1-4, with D hard to call. V was pared by 3 bases and J by 0 bases, with 11 bases between. The CDR3 is made up of 16 amino acids. Looked up from germline, CDR1 is MNHNS and CDR2 is SASEGT. CDR3 residues: CASSDKRGATNEKLFF. In nucleotides, the CDR3 is TGTGCCAGCAGTGATAAGAGAGGAGCAACTAATGAAAAACTGTTTTTT.

Only a few counts were recorded for this clonotype. The chain is built from TRBV6-6 and TRBJ2-3, with 8 bases matching TRBD2. The CDR3 totals 12 residues. CDR1 is MNHNY, CDR2 SVGAGI, per germline (reference sequence). J lost 6 bases, V lost 11 bases, and 7 bases had no gene match. The CDR3 here is CAGSGSYDTQYF. The CDR3, as DNA: TGTGCCGGGAGCGGGAGTTACGATACGCAGTATTTT.

This clonotype was recorded a few times. This chain connects TRBV6-6 to TRBJ1-1; the D gene is possibly TRBD1 (5 bases). CDR1 MNHNY and CDR2 SVGAGI come from the germline V gene (reference sequence). The CDR3 is 15 amino acids. Trimming left V 2 bases short and J 7 bases short, with 17 bases between. The DNA for the CDR3 is TGTGCCAGCAGTTACCCCCAGGGTTCAATGGTTGAAGCTTTCTTT. Translating it yields CASSYPQGSMVEAFF.

This clonotype was found a few times. The junction does not match germline at one end; this may be a read error. CDR3 in amino acids: CASTPERAFSYGQYF. The DNA of the CDR3 is TGCGCCAGCACCCCGGAGCGGGCTTTCTCCTACGGGCAGTACTTC. The chain employs TRBV5-1 and TRBJ2-1; D may be TRBD2 (6 bases). The DNA end favors TRBJ2-7, so the J call may be wrong. The germline CDR1 and CDR2 sequences are SGHRS and YFSETQ. The CDR3 loop spans 15 amino acids.

The chain combines TRBV20-1 with TRBJ2-7; 8 bases match TRBD2. Trimming took 3 bases from V and 4 from J; bases not matched to a gene: 8. The V gene's germline CDR1 is DFQATT and CDR2 SNEGSKA (reference sequence). This CDR3 has 14 residues. This CDR3 is CSASTPAGVYEQYF. DNA for the CDR3: TGCAGTGCTAGTACCCCAGCGGGAGTGTACGAGCAGTACTTC.

The chain combines TRBV10-3 with TRBJ2-1; no definite D call. Germline CDR1 reads ENHRY; CDR2 reads SYGVKD. V was clipped by 5 bases and J by 7 bases, with 12 bases between them. The CDR3 is made up of 13 amino acids. DNA for the CDR3: TGTGCCATCAGTAGTGGAAAAGGAAATGAGCAGTTCTTC. It yields the protein CAISSGKGNEQFF.

This clonotype has just a few counts. The chain recombines TRBV28 with TRBJ2-5; a weak D match, TRBD1 (6 bases). The germline V gene encodes CDR1 MDHEN and CDR2 SYDVKM. The length of the CDR3 is 15 residues. V shed 10 bases and J shed 5 bases, with 23 bases lying between them. CDR3 protein: CAISLGQGPSETQYF. The CDR3 nucleotides read TGTGCCATCAGCCTGGGGCAGGGGCCCTCGGAGACCCAGTACTTC.

The rearrangement uses TRBV2 and TRBJ1-2; perhaps TRBD1 as D (6 bases). Germline loops: CDR1 SNHLY, CDR2 FYNNEI. The CDR3 is made up of 15 amino acids. Trimming shortened V by 1 base and J by 0 bases, and 9 bases separated the two germline ends. CDR3 sequence: CASSEDGGPNYGYTF. CDR3 nucleotide sequence: TGTGCCAGCAGTGAAGATGGGGGGCCTAACTATGGCTACACCTTC.

The V and J genes are TRBV6-1 and TRBJ2-7; TRBD1 or TRBD2 may be the D gene (8 bases each). V dropped 6 bases and J dropped 6 bases, with 30 bases sitting between them. Germline CDR1 reads MNHNS; CDR2 reads SASEGT. The CDR3 loop spans 18 amino acids. Here the CDR3 reads CASSPGTGILAGGREQYF. In DNA form, the CDR3 reads TGTGCCAGCAGCCCTGGGACAGGTATATTGGCGGGAGGTCGCGAGCAGTACTTC.

V usage is TRBV9 and J usage is TRBJ2-1, with 11 bases aligning to TRBD2. With 1 base clipped from V and 7 bases from J, the junction kept 4 bases outside the gene matches. The V gene's germline CDR1 is SGDLS and CDR2 YYNGEE. This CDR3 has 15 amino acids. CDR3 in DNA: TGTGCCAGCAGCGTACATAGCGGGAGGGCGAATGAGCAGTTCTTC. It specifies CASSVHSGRANEQFF.

The rearrangement links TRBV12-3 or TRBV12-4 to TRBJ1-4; D is undetermined. The CDR3 extends over 12 amino acids. Trimming pared 6 bases from V and 2 bases from J, leaving 4 bases between. CDR3 residues: CASRRTNEKLFF. The CDR3 nucleotides read TGTGCCAGCAGGAGGACTAATGAAAAACTGTTTTTT.

In this sample, this clonotype turned up a few times. The chain recombines TRBV4-1 with TRBJ2-3; D not certain. Germline V gives CDR1 MGHRA, CDR2 YSYEKL. With 4 bases removed from V and 2 bases from J, the gap between germline ends came to 13 bases. The CDR3 is 15 amino acids. The DNA for the CDR3 is TGCGCCAGCAGCCTCGGGCGAAGAGACACAGATACGCAGTATTTT. Residues: CASSLGRRDTDTQYF.

The sample holds many counts of this clonotype. The CDR3 spells CASSYGQVGTQYF. The CDR3 DNA follows: TGTGCCAGCAGTTATGGCCAAGTCGGGACCCAGTACTTC. The chain combines TRBV27 with TRBJ2-5; D unresolved. CDR1 is MNHEY and CDR2 is SMNVEV in the germline V gene (reference sequence). V was pared by 4 bases and J by 7 bases, with 13 bases between. This CDR3 is 13 amino acids long.

The chain recombines TRBV6-5 with TRBJ2-2; D might be TRBD2 (6 bases). CDR3 size: 14 residues. Germline CDR1 MNHEY, CDR2 SVGAGI. V was clipped by 5 bases and J by 2 bases, with 9 bases between them. The CDR3 protein is CASSAGINTGELFF. CDR3 coding DNA: TGTGCCAGCAGTGCGGGGATAAACACCGGGGAGCTGTTTTTT.

The chain carries TRBV28 and TRBJ1-2; D ambiguous. This CDR3 is built from 12 residues. Trimming removed 4 bases from V and 10 bases from J, with 13 bases in between. Germline CDR1 reads MDHEN; CDR2 reads SYDVKM. The CDR3 DNA follows: TGTGCCAGCAGTTCCACTTCCGGGGACTACACCTTC. Amino acids: CASSSTSGDYTF.

The CDR3 bases are TGCAGTGCTTATACCCAGGGGGATGGCTACACCTTC. Protein product: CSAYTQGDGYTF. The chain employs TRBV20-1 and TRBJ1-2, with 7 bases matching TRBD1. J lost 6 bases, V lost 5 bases, and 6 bases had no gene match. The length of the CDR3 is 12 residues. Looked up from germline, CDR1 is DFQATT and CDR2 is SNEGSKA (reference sequence).